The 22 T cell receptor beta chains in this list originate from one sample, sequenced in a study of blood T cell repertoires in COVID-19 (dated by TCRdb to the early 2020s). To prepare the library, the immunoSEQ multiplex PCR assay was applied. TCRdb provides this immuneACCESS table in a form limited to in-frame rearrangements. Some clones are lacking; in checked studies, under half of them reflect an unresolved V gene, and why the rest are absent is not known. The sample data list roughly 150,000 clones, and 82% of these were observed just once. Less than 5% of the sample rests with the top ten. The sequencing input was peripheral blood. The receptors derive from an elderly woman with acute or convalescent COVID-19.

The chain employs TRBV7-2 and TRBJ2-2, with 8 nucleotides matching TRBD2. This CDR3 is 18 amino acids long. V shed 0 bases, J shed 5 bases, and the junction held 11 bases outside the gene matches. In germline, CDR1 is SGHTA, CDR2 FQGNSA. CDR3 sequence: CASSLAFDRGGRTGELFF. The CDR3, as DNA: TGTGCCAGCAGCTTAGCGTTCGACCGGGGGGGCCGAACCGGGGAGCTGTTTTTT. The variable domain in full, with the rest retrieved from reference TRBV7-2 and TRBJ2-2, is GAGVSQSPSNKVTEKGKDVELRCDPISGHTALYWYRQSLGQGLEFLIYFQGNSAPDKSGLPSDRFSAERTGGSVSTLTIQRTQQEDSAVYLCASSLAFDRGGRTGELFFGEGSRLTVL.

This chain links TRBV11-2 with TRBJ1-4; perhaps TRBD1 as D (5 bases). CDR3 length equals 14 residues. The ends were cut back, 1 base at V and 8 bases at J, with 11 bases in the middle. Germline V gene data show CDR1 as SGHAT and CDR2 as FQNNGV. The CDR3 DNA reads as TGTGCCAGCAGCTTAGGGCCCGGGGGGGAAAAACTGTTTTTT. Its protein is CASSLGPGGEKLFF.

The CDR3 loop reads CASRLKQGAGSWRTNSPLHF. The CDR3, as DNA: TGTGCCAGCAGACTCAAACAGGGGGCCGGGTCTTGGAGGACCAATTCACCCCTCCACTTT. The chain joins TRBV2 to TRBJ1-6; 9 positions match TRBD1. This CDR3 is 20 amino acids long. Germline V gene sequence: CDR1 SNHLY, CDR2 FYNNEI. The ends lost 6 bases at V and 7 bases at J; junction bases unmatched: 22.

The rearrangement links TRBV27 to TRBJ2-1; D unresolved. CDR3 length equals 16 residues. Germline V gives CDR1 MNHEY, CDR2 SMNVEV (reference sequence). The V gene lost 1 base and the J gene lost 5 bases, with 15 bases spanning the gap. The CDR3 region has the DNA TGTGCCAGCAGTTTATATCTTGGGCGAAAGGACAATGAGCAGTTCTTC. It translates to CASSLYLGRKDNEQFF.

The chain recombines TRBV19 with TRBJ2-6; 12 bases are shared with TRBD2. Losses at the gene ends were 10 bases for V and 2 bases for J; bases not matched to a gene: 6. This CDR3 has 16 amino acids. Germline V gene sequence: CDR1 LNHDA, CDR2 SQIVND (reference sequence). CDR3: CATRLAGDPGANVLTF. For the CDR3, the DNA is TGTGCCACCCGACTAGCGGGGGACCCTGGGGCCAACGTCCTGACTTTC. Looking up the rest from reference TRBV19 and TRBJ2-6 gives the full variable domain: DGGITQSPKYLFRKEGQNVTLSCEQNLNHDAMYWYRQDPGQGLRLIYYSQIVNDFQKGDIAEGYSVSREKKESFPLTVTSAQKNPTAFYLCATRLAGDPGANVLTFGAGSRLTVL.

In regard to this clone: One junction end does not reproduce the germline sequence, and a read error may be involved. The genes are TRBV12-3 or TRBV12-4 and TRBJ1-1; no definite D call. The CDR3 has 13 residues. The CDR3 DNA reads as TGTGCCAGCAGCCGGCGGAGGAACGCTGAAGCTTTCTTT. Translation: CASSRRRNAEAFF.

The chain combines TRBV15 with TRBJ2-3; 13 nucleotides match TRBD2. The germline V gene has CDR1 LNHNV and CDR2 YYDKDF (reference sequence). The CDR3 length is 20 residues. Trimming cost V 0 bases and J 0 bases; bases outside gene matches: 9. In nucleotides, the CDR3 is TGTGCCACCAGCAGAGATCGACTAGCGGGAGGTGAGGGTAGCACAGATACGCAGTATTTT. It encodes CATSRDRLAGGEGSTDTQYF.

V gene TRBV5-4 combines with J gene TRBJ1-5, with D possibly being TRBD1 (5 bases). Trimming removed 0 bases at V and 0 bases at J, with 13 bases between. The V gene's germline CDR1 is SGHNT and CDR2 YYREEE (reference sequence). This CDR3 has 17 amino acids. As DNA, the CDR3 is TGTGCCAGCAGCTTGGCCGGCCAGACAGATAGCAATCAGCCCCAGCATTTT. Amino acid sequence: CASSLAGQTDSNQPQHF.

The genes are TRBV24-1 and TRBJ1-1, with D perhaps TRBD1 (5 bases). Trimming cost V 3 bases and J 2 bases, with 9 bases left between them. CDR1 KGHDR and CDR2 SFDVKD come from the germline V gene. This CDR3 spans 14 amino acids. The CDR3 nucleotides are TGTGCCACCAGTGATGGGGACTTAAACACTGAAGCTTTCTTT. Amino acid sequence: CATSDGDLNTEAFF.

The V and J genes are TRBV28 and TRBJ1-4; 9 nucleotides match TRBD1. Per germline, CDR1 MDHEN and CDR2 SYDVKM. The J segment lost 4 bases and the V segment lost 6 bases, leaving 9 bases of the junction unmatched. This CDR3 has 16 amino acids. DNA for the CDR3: TGTGCCAGCAGAGGGGACAGGGCCGCGAATAATGAAAAACTGTTTTTT. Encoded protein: CASRGDRAANNEKLFF.

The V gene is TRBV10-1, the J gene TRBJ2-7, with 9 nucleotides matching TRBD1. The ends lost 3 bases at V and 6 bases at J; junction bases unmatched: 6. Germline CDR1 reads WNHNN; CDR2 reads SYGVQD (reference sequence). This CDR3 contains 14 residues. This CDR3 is CASSDTGGSGEQYF. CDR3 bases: TGCGCCAGCAGTGATACAGGGGGCTCGGGCGAGCAGTACTTC.

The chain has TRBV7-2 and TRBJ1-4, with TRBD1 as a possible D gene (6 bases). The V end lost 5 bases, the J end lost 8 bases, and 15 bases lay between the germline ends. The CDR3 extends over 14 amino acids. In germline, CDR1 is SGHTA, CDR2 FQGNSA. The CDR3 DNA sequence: TGTGCCAGCAGCCCCACGGGACAACGAGAAAAACTGTTTTTT. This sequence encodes CASSPTGQREKLFF.

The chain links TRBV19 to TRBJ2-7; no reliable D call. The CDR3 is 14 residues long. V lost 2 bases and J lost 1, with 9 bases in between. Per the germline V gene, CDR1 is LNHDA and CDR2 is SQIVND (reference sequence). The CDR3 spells CASSILVGSYEQYF. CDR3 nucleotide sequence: TGTGCCAGTAGTATACTAGTCGGTTCCTACGAGCAGTACTTC. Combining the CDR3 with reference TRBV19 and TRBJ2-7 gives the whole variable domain DGGITQSPKYLFRKEGQNVTLSCEQNLNHDAMYWYRQDPGQGLRLIYYSQIVNDFQKGDIAEGYSVSREKKESFPLTVTSAQKNPTAFYLCASSILVGSYEQYFGPGTRLTVT.

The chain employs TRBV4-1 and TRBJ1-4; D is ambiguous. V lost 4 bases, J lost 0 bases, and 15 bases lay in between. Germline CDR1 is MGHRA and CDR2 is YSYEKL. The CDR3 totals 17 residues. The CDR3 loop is CASSPQPRTSTNEKLFF. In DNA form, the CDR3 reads TGCGCCAGCAGCCCACAGCCCCGAACTTCAACTAATGAAAAACTGTTTTTT.

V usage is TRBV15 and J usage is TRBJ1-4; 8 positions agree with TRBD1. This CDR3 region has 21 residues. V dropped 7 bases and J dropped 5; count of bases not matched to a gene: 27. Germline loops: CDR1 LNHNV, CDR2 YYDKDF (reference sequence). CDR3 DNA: TGTGCCACCACCGGGGAGCAGGGGGGACAGGACCGTGGCGGGGACAATGAAAAACTGTTTTTT. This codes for CATTGEQGGQDRGGDNEKLFF.

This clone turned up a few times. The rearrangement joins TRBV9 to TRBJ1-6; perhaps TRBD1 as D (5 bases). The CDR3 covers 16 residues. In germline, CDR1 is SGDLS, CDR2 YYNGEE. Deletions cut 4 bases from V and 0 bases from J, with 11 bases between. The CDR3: CASSPGGSSYNSPLHF. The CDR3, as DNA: TGTGCCAGCAGCCCGGGGGGGTCCTCCTATAATTCACCCCTCCACTTT.

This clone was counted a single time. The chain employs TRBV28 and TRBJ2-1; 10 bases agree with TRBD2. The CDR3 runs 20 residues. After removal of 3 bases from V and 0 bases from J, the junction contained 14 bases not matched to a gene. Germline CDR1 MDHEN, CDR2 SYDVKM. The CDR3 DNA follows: TGTGCCAGCAGTTTGTGGCGGAGGACTAGCGGTGAAAGCTCCTACAATGAGCAGTTCTTC. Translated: CASSLWRRTSGESSYNEQFF.

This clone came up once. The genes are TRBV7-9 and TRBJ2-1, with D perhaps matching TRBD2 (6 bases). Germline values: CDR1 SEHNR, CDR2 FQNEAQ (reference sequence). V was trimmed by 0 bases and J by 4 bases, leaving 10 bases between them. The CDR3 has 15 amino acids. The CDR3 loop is CASSLAPGVYNEQFF. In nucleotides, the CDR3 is TGTGCCAGCAGCTTAGCGCCGGGGGTTTACAATGAGCAGTTCTTC.

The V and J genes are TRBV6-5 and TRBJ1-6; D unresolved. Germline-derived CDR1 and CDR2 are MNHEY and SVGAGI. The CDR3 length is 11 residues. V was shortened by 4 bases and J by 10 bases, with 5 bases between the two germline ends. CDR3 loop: CASSSGSPLHF. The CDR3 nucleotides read TGTGCCAGCAGTTCGGGGTCACCCCTCCACTTT.

Here the CDR3 DNA reads TGCGCCAGCAGCGCTTCTTTCGGGACACTCGGGGAAAAACTGTTTTTT. Encoded protein: CASSASFGTLGEKLFF. J is TRBJ1-4 and V is TRBV5-1; maybe TRBD1 (6 bases). V lost 4 bases to trimming and J lost 8 bases, with 21 bases between them. CDR1 is SGHRS and CDR2 is YFSETQ in the germline V gene. The CDR3 is made up of 16 amino acids.

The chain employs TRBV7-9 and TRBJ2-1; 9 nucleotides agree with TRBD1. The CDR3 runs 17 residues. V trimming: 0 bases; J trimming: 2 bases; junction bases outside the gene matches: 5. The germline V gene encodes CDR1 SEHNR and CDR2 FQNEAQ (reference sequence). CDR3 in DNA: TGTGCCAGCAGCTTAGCGTGGAGACAGGGGGCCTACAATGAGCAGTTCTTC. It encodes CASSLAWRQGAYNEQFF. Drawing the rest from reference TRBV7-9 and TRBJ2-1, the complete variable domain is DTGVSQNPRHKITKRGQNVTFRCDPISEHNRLYWYRQTLGQGPEFLTYFQNEAQLEKSRLLSDRFSAERPKGSFSTLEIQRTEQGDSAMYLCASSLAWRQGAYNEQFFGPGTRLTVL.

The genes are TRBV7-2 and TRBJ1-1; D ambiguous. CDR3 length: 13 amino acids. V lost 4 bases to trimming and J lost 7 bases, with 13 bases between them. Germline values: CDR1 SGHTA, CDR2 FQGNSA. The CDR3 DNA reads TGTGCCAGCAGCTCGACTAGACAAGTTGAAGCTTTCTTT. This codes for CASSSTRQVEAFF.